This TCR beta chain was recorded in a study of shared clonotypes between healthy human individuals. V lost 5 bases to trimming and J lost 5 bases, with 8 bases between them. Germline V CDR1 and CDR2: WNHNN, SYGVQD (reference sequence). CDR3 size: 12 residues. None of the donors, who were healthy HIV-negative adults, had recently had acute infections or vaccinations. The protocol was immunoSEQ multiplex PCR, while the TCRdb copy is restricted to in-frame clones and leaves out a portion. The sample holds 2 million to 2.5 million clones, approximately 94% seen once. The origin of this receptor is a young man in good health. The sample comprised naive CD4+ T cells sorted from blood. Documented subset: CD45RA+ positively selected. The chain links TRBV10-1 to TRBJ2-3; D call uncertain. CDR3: CASSRAGDTQYF. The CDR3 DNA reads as TGCGCCAGCAGTAGAGCAGGAGATACGCAGTATTTT.